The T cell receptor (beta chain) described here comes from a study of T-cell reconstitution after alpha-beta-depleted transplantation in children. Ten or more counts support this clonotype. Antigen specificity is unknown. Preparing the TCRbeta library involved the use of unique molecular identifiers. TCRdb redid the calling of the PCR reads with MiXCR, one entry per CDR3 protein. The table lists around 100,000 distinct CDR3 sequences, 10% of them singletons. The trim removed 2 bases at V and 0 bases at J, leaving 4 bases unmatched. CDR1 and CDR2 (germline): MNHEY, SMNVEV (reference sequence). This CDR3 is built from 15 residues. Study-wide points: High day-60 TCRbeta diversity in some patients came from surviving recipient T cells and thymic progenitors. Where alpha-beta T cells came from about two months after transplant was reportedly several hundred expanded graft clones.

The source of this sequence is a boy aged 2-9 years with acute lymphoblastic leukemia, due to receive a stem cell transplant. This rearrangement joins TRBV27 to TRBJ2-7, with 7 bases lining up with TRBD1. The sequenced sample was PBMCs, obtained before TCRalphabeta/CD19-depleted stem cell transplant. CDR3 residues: CASSLGAGGSYEQYF. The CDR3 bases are TGTGCCAGCAGTTTAGGGGCAGGGGGCTCCTACGAGCAGTACTTC.